This T cell receptor beta chain was documented in a study of T-cell reconstitution after alpha-beta-depleted transplantation in children. Germline V gives CDR1 MNHEY, CDR2 SMNVEV (reference sequence). The CDR3 contains 15 residues. Trimming stripped 1 base from V and 2 bases from J, with 12 bases between. This clonotype was found a few times. Antigen specificity is unknown. Unique molecular identifiers were used in preparing the TCRbeta library. Each CDR3 protein is one row after TCRdb ran MiXCR on the PCR reads. The repertoire has roughly 350,000 distinct CDR3 sequences, 16% of them found once; the top ten carry approximately 44%. Study-wide results and caveats: T-cell numbers and diversity one year post-transplant derived largely from freshly generated T cells.

The sequence was collected from a male patient aged 2-9 years who had a stem cell transplant for acute lymphoblastic leukemia, so the T cells may come from the graft donor. V and J are TRBV27 and TRBJ2-7; D perhaps matches TRBD2 (6 bases). Sequenced material: PBMCs, mostly from graft donor cells, taken 360 days after TCRalphabeta/CD19-depleted stem cell transplant. This CDR3 is CASSLLGGETYEQYF. The CDR3 DNA follows: TGTGCCAGCAGTTTATTGGGGGGTGAAACCTACGAGCAGTACTTC.